A selection of T cell receptor beta chains follows, all from one sample in a study of CD8 T cells in ankylosing spondylitis. TCRdb ran MiXCR on the 5' RACE reads and lists one entry per CDR3 protein. The sample lists 700,000 to 850,000 distinct CDR3 sequences; 12% were seen once. The sequenced sample was blood, either unsorted or a sorted T cell fraction (not recorded which). These receptors were obtained from a male donor with ankylosing spondylitis. Both conserved end residues are part of each CDR3. A D gene is named only where the DNA matches it firmly. The listing skips clone size in some rows; elsewhere it reads once, few, many or a size class.

clone_size	v_call	d_call	j_call	cdr3_aa	cdr3_nt
few	TRBV20-1	NA	TRBJ1-1	CSVCEGLNTEAFF	TGCAGTGTCTGCGAGGGCCTGAACACTGAAGCTTTCTTT
many	TRBV4-2	NA	TRBJ2-1	CASSQEIPSAYNEQFF	TGTGCCAGCAGCCAAGAAATACCTTCAGCCTACAATGAGCAGTTCTTC
NA	TRBV7-9	NA	TRBJ1-2	CASSRFGADYGYTF	TGTGCCAGCAGTCGATTCGGGGCGGACTATGGCTACACCTTC
few	TRBV6-1	TRBD2	TRBJ2-2	CASSPRSLAAPGELFF	TGTGCCAGCAGTCCCAGGTCACTAGCGGCTCCCGGGGAGCTGTTTTTT
NA	TRBV27	NA	TRBJ1-5	CASSPLSVSGNQPQHF	TGTGCCAGCAGTCCCTTGTCGGTTTCCGGCAATCAGCCCCAGCATTTT
many	TRBV7-2	TRBD2	TRBJ2-1	CASSPRLAGGYGNEQFF	TGTGCCAGCAGCCCGCGACTAGCGGGAGGGTATGGCAATGAGCAGTTCTTC
many	TRBV20-1	NA	TRBJ2-7	CSAALNRPTYEQYF	TGCAGTGCCGCACTTAATAGGCCCACCTACGAGCAGTACTTC
NA	TRBV20-1	NA	TRBJ2-1	CSSFPWNHEQFF	TGCAGTTCCTTCCCCTGGAACCATGAGCAGTTCTTC
few	TRBV6-1	TRBD1	TRBJ1-1	CASRALPGQANTEAFF	TGTGCCAGCAGGGCGCTACCCGGACAGGCGAACACTGAAGCTTTCTTT
many	TRBV7-2	NA	TRBJ2-5	CASSLAGPGETQYF	TGTGCCAGCAGCTTAGCCGGGCCAGGGGAGACCCAGTACTTC
few	TRBV6-2/TRBV6-3	NA	TRBJ2-6	CASSYSHGGSGANVLTF	TGTGCCAGCAGTTACTCTCACGGCGGCTCTGGGGCCAACGTCCTGACTTTC
few	TRBV5-1	NA	TRBJ2-3	CASSLSTRDTQYF	TGCGCCAGCAGCCTATCGACTAGAGATACGCAGTATTTT
many	TRBV7-2	NA	TRBJ2-5	CASSLNSKTQYF	TGTGCCAGCAGCTTAAATAGTAAGACCCAGTACTTC
NA	TRBV6-5	TRBD2	TRBJ2-7	CASSYSTSGALVEQYF	TGTGCCAGCAGTTACTCAACTAGCGGGGCCCTGGTGGAGCAGTACTTC
few	TRBV11-2	NA	TRBJ1-1	CASNMMNTEAFF	TGTGCCAGCAATATGATGAACACTGAAGCTTTCTTT
few	TRBV4-3	NA	TRBJ2-7	CASSQSRGDYEQYF	TGCGCCAGCAGCCAATCCCGAGGAGACTACGAGCAGTACTTC
NA	TRBV6-1	NA	TRBJ2-7	CASRTGGRAYEQYF	TGTGCCAGCAGGACAGGAGGCAGAGCCTACGAGCAGTACTTC
NA	TRBV4-2	TRBD2	TRBJ2-2	CASSQEPGLLTGELFF	TGTGCCAGCAGCCAAGAGCCGGGACTACTCACCGGGGAGCTGTTTTTT
few	TRBV6-2/TRBV6-3	TRBD2	TRBJ2-2	CASSLPSGGATGELFF	TGTGCCAGCAGTTTACCTAGCGGGGGTGCCACCGGGGAGCTGTTTTTT
NA	TRBV7-2	NA	TRBJ1-1	CASSLLIRRTEAFF	TGTGCCAGCAGCTTATTGATTCGGAGAACTGAAGCTTTCTTT
NA	TRBV20-1	TRBD2	TRBJ2-3	CSAEARLAGLTDTQYF	TGCAGTGCCGAAGCACGACTAGCGGGGCTCACAGATACGCAGTATTTT
few	TRBV4-2	NA	TRBJ1-4	CASSQDGRIGEKLFF	TGTGCCAGCAGCCAAGATGGCAGGATAGGGGAAAAACTGTTTTTT
NA	TRBV20-1	NA	TRBJ2-1	CSARGGVENEQFF	TGCAGTGCTAGGGGCGGGGTGGAGAATGAGCAGTTCTTC
few	TRBV20-1	NA	TRBJ1-1	CCARDLQGWMRMNTEAFF	TGCTGTGCTAGAGATCTGCAGGGGTGGATGCGCATGAACACTGAAGCTTTCTTT
few	TRBV11-2	TRBD1	TRBJ1-2	CASSLEAGDRYTF	TGTGCCAGCAGCTTAGAAGCTGGGGACAGATACACCTTC
many	TRBV20-1	NA	TRBJ2-3	CSARDGRGTDTQYF	TGCAGTGCTAGAGATGGGCGCGGCACAGATACGCAGTATTTT
few	TRBV6-6	NA	TRBJ2-7	CASRDRDPDEQYF	TGTGCCAGCAGGGACCGAGACCCGGACGAGCAGTACTTC
NA	TRBV7-2	TRBD1	TRBJ2-7	CASSFSPSGQEYEQYF	TGTGCCAGCAGCTTCTCCCCCAGCGGACAGGAATACGAGCAGTACTTC
few	TRBV7-9	NA	TRBJ1-2	CASRDGELYGYTF	TGTGCCAGCAGGGATGGGGAGTTGTACGGCTACACCTTC
many	TRBV5-1	TRBD1	TRBJ2-7	CASSFNRGPYEQYF	TGCGCCAGCAGCTTTAACAGGGGGCCGTACGAGCAGTACTTC
few	TRBV20-1	NA	TRBJ1-6	CSAQDPLSYNSPLHF	TGCAGTGCTCAGGACCCTCTCTCCTATAATTCACCCCTCCACTTT
NA	TRBV20-1	TRBD2	TRBJ2-5	CSASGRSETQYF	TGCAGTGCTAGCGGGAGGTCAGAGACCCAGTACTTC
NA	TRBV7-9	NA	TRBJ1-1	CASSSEIAEAFF	TGTGCCAGCAGCTCTGAAATCGCTGAAGCTTTCTTT
NA	TRBV29-1	NA	TRBJ2-6	CSVDGKSGANVLTF	TGCAGCGTTGATGGGAAATCTGGGGCCAACGTCCTGACTTTC
NA	TRBV7-2	NA	TRBJ2-3	CASSLRGGAWDTQYF	TGTGCCAGCAGCCTTCGTGGCGGAGCCTGGGATACGCAGTATTTT
NA	TRBV10-3	NA	TRBJ2-2	CAIRYWGGGELFF	TGTGCCATCAGATACTGGGGTGGCGGGGAGCTGTTTTTT
few	TRBV29-1	TRBD1	TRBJ2-3	CSATGTAGTDTQYF	TGCAGCGCCACCGGGACAGCCGGCACAGATACGCAGTATTTT
NA	TRBV20-1	NA	TRBJ2-1	CSARDVAAYNEQFF	TGCAGTGCTAGAGATGTGGCGGCTTACAATGAGCAGTTCTTC